This T cell receptor beta chain emerged from a study of neoadjuvant anti-PD-1 for oral cavity cancer. These newly diagnosed stage II-IVA oral cavity squamous cell carcinoma patients had no prior systemic or radiation treatment. Cohort: HPV-negative, locally advanced oral cavity squamous cell carcinoma patients. The V end lost 2 bases, the J end lost 3 bases, and 4 bases lay between the germline ends. The CDR3 extends over 12 amino acids. In germline, CDR1 is MGHDK, CDR2 SYGVNS. In regard to this clone: Antigen: not known.

Clones were read by immunoSEQ multiplex PCR, and TCRdb kept only the in-frame ones, dropping some. The sample shows approximately 74,000 clones, about 80% of them seen only once. Findings and limits, study-wide: Treg/Th17 ratio rose with pretreatment blood and fell with post-treatment tumor TCRbeta clonality.

The rearrangement uses TRBV25-1 and TRBJ1-1; D gene unclear. This receptor was taken from a person aged 35 to 85 with oral cavity squamous cell carcinoma. The material was PBMCs, obtained before nivolumab (anti-PD-1) treatment. CDR3 sequence: CASSEGHTEAFF. The CDR3 DNA reads as TGTGCCAGCAGTGAAGGGCACACTGAAGCTTTCTTT.